These 2 T cell receptor beta chains share one sample of origin, sequenced in a study of blood T cell repertoires in COVID-19. TCRdb keeps only in-frame clones here, not all; method: immunoSEQ multiplex PCR. This table has around 450,000 clones, 87% appearing once. The source material was PBMCs or T cells enriched from blood (not recorded which). The origin of the receptors is a woman younger than 35 who had recovered from COVID-19.

This clone was recorded only once. V gene TRBV2 combines with J gene TRBJ2-1, with TRBD1 matching over 7 bases. J was trimmed by 5 bases and V by 5 bases; bases with no gene match: 6. In germline, CDR1 is SNHLY, CDR2 FYNNEI. The CDR3 is 14 residues long. CDR3 in amino acids: CASSSPGQHNEQFF. The CDR3 region has the DNA TGTGCCAGCAGTTCGCCGGGACAGCACAATGAGCAGTTCTTC.

This clone was counted a single time. The V and J genes are TRBV2 and TRBJ2-2; perhaps TRBD1 as D (6 bases). The CDR3 runs 14 residues. V was shortened by 7 bases and J by 6 bases, with 15 bases between the two germline ends. Looked up from germline, CDR1 is SNHLY and CDR2 is FYNNEI. CDR3 DNA: TGTGCCAGCACTGGGACAATCGGGGCCGGGGAGCTGTTTTTT. Its translation: CASTGTIGAGELFF.